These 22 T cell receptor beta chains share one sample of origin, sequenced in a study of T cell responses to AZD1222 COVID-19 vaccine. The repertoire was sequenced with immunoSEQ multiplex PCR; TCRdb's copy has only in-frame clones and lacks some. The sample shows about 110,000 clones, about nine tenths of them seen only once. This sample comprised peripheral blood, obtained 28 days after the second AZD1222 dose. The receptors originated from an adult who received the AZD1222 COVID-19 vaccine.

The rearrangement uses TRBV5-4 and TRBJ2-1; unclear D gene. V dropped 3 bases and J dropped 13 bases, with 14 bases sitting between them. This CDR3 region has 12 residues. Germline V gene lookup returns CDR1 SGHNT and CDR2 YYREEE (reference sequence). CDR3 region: CASSSAERYQFF. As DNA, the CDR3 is TGTGCCAGCAGCTCGGCTGAGCGATATCAGTTCTTC.

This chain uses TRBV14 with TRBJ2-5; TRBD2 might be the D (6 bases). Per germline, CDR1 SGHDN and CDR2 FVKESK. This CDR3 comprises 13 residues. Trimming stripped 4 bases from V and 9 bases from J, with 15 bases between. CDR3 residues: CASSRGRGLPQYF. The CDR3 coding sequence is TGTGCCAGCAGCCGGGGTCGGGGGTTACCCCAGTACTTC.

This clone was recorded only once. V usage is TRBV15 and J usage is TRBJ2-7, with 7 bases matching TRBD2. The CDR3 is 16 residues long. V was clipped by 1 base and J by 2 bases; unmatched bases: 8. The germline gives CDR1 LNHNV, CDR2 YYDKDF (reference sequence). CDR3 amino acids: CATSRAPAGSPYEQYF. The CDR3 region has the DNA TGTGCCACCAGCAGAGCGCCAGCGGGGAGTCCCTACGAGCAGTACTTC.

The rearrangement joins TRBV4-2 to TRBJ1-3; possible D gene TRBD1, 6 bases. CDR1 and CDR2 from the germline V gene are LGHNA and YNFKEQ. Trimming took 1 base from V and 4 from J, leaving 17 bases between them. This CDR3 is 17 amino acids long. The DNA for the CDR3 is TGTGCCAGCAGCCAAGTGGTTGGGGGCCGCCCAGGAAACACCATATATTTT. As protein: CASSQVVGGRPGNTIYF.

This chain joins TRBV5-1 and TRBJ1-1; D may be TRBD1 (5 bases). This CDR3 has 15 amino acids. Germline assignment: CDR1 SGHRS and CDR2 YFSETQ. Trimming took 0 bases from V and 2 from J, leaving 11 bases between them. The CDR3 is CASSLETARNTEAFF. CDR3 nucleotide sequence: TGCGCCAGCAGCTTGGAGACAGCCCGTAACACTGAAGCTTTCTTT.

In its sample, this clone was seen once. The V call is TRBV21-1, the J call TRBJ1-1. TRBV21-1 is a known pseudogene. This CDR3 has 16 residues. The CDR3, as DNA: TGTGCCAGCAGTCCGCGGCTAGACACAATTCGCACTGAAGCTTTCTTT. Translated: CASSPRLDTIRTEAFF.

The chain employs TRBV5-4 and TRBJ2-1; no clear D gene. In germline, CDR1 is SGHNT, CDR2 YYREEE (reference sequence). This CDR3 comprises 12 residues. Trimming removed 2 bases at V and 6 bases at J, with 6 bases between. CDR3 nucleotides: TGTGCCAGCAGCTTTCTTAGCAATGAGCAGTTCTTC. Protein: CASSFLSNEQFF.

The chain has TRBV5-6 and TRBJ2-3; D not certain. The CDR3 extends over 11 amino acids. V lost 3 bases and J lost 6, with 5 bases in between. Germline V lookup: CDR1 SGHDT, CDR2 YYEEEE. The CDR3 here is CASSSGDTQYF. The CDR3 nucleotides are TGTGCCAGCAGCTCGGGCGATACGCAGTATTTT.

The CDR3 reads CATSDSRDNSYNEQFF. Here the CDR3 DNA reads TGTGCCACCAGTGATTCTCGGGACAACTCCTACAATGAGCAGTTCTTC. The rearrangement joins TRBV24-1 to TRBJ2-1; possible D gene TRBD1, 6 bases. This CDR3 has 16 residues. V gave up 2 bases and J gave up 0 bases, with 10 bases separating them. Germline CDR1 is KGHDR and CDR2 is SFDVKD.

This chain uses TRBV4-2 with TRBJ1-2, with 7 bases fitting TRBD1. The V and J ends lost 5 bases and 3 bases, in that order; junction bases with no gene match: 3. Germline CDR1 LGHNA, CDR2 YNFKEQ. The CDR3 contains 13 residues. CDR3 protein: CASSKGQHYGYTF. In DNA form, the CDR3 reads TGTGCCAGCAGCAAGGGACAGCACTATGGCTACACCTTC.

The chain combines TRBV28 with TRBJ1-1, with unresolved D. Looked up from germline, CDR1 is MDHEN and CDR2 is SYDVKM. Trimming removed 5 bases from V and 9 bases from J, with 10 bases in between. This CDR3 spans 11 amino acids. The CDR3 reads CASSPDDQAFF. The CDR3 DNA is TGTGCCAGCAGTCCGGACGACCAAGCTTTCTTT.

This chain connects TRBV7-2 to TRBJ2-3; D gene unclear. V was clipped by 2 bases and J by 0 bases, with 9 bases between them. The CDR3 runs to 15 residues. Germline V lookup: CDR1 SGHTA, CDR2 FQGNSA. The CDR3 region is CASSLRYSSTDTQYF. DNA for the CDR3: TGTGCCAGCAGCTTAAGGTACTCCAGCACAGATACGCAGTATTTT.

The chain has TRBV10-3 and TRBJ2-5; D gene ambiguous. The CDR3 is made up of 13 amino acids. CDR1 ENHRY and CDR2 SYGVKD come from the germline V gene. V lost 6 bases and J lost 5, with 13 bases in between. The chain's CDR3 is CAISEVLQETQYF. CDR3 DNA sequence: TGTGCCATCAGCGAAGTCCTTCAGGAGACCCAGTACTTC.

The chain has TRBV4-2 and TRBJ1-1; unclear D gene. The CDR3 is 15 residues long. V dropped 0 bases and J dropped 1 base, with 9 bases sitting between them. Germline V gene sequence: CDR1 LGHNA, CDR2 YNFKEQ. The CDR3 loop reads CASSQDINRNTEAFF. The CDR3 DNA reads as TGTGCCAGCAGCCAAGATATCAACAGGAACACTGAAGCTTTCTTT.

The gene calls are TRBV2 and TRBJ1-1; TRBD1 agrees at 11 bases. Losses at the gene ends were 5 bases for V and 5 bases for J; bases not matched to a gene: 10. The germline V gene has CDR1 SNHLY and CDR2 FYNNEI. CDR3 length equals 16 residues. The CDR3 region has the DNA TGTGCCAGCAGTATAGCAGCCGGGACAGGGGGGACTGAAGCTTTCTTT. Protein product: CASSIAAGTGGTEAFF.

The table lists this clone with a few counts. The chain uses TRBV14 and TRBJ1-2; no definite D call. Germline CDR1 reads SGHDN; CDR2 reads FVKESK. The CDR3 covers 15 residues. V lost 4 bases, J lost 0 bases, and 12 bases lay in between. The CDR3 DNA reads TGTGCCAGCAGCCGCCCCGGAAAAGCTAACTATGGCTACACCTTC. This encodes CASSRPGKANYGYTF.

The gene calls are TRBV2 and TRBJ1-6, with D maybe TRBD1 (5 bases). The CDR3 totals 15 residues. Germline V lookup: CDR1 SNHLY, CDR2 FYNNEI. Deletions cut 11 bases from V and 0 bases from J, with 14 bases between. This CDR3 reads CAGDSDSSYNSPLHF. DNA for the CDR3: TGTGCCGGCGACAGTGATAGCTCCTATAATTCACCCCTCCACTTT.

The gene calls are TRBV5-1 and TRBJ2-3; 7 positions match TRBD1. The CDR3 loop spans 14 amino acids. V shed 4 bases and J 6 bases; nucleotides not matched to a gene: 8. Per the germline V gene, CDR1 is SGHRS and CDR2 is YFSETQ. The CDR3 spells CASSEGQGVDTQYF. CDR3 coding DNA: TGCGCCAGCAGCGAGGGTCAGGGGGTGGATACGCAGTATTTT.

DNA of the CDR3: TGTGCCACCAGCAGACGGGGTTCTGGAAACACCATATATTTT. Translated: CATSRRGSGNTIYF. This rearrangement joins TRBV15 to TRBJ1-3; D is undetermined. In germline, CDR1 is LNHNV, CDR2 YYDKDF (reference sequence). The CDR3 covers 14 residues. V was trimmed by 2 bases and J by 1 base, leaving 6 bases between them. Full variable domain (outside the CDR3, taken from reference TRBV15 and TRBJ1-3): DAMVIQNPRYQVTQFGKPVTLSCSQTLNHNVMYWYQQKSSQAPKLLFHYYDKDFNNEADTPDNFQSRRPNTSFCFLDIRSPGLGDTAMYLCATSRRGSGNTIYFGEGSWLTVV.

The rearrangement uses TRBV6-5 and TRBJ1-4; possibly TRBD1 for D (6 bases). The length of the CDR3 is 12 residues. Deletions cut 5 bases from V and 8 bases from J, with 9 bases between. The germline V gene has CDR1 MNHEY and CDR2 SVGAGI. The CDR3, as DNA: TGTGCCAGCAGTCACGACAGGGAAAAACTGTTTTTT. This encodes CASSHDREKLFF.

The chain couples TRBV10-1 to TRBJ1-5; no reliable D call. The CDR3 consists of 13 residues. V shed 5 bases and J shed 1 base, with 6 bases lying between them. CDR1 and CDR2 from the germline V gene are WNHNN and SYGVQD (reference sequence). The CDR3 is CASSQDSNQPQHF. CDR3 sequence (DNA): TGCGCCAGCAGTCAGGACAGCAATCAGCCCCAGCATTTT.

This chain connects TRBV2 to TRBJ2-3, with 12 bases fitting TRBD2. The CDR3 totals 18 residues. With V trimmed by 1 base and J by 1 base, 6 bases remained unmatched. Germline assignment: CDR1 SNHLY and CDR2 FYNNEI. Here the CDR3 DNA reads TGTGCCAGCAGTGAAGGACTAGCGGGAGCAGGAGGCACAGATACGCAGTATTTT. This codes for CASSEGLAGAGGTDTQYF.